Shown below are 11 T cell receptor beta chains from a single sample sequenced in a study of T cells in Graves' hyperthyroidism and ophthalmopathy. The CDR3 regions of TCR beta were amplified from RNA transcripts. With the HTBI primer set, the TCR CDR3 went through a first round of RT-PCR. TCRdb re-called the multiplex PCR reads through MiXCR, storing one row per CDR3 protein. This sample has around 250,000 distinct CDR3 sequences, with approximately 15% found just once. The sample comprised blood. The receptors here all came from a woman aged 40 to 49 with Graves' hyperthyroidism that later progressed to Graves' ophthalmopathy.

There are many counts of this clonotype. The V call is TRBV29-1, the J call TRBJ1-4; D is uncertain. V was pared by 5 bases and J by 4 bases, with 11 bases between. This CDR3 contains 13 residues. CDR1 SQVTM and CDR2 ANQGSEA come from the germline V gene. CDR3: CSVLRQSNEKLFF. The CDR3, as DNA: TGCAGCGTTTTGCGGCAGAGTAATGAAAAACTGTTTTTT. The variable domain in full, completed from reference TRBV29-1 and TRBJ1-4, reads SAVISQKPSRDICQRGTSLTIQCQVDSQVTMMFWYRQQPGQSLTLIATANQGSEATYESGFVIDKFPISRPNLTFSTLTVSNMSPEDSSIYLCSVLRQSNEKLFFGSGTQLSVL.

This clonotype showed up many times. The chain recombines TRBV3-1 with TRBJ1-3, with D hard to call. Germline V CDR1 and CDR2: LGHDT, YNNKEL (reference sequence). This CDR3 region has 13 residues. V was pared by 2 bases and J by 2 bases, with 4 bases between. The CDR3 reads CASSQRAGNTIYF. The CDR3 coding sequence is TGTGCCAGCAGCCAAAGGGCTGGAAACACCATATATTTT.

The sample holds many counts of this clonotype. The rearrangement links TRBV11-2 to TRBJ2-1; TRBD2 agrees at 7 bases. This CDR3 comprises 15 residues. V lost 5 bases to trimming and J lost 7 bases; unmatched junction nucleotides: 11. Germline V gene lookup returns CDR1 SGHAT and CDR2 FQNNGV. The CDR3 protein is CASSLEAGEGNEQFF. CDR3 in DNA: TGTGCCAGCAGCCTTGAGGCGGGAGAAGGAAATGAGCAGTTCTTC.

Details on this clonotype: Given a much more abundant clone one base away, this may be a read error. The chain uses TRBV4-1 and TRBJ2-2; a possible D gene is TRBD2 (6 bases). The CDR3 is 15 residues long. V was shortened by 3 bases and J by 10 bases, with 18 bases between the two germline ends. Germline V lookup: CDR1 MGHRA, CDR2 YSYEKL. CDR3 sequence reads: CASSHTLGRNEELFF. The CDR3 bases are TGCGCCAGCAGCCACACCCTGGGGAGGAACGAGGAGCTGTTTTTT.

In its sample, this clonotype was seen many times. The genes are TRBV6-6 and TRBJ2-1; TRBD2 is a possible D gene (6 bases). Trimming cost V 0 bases and J 7 bases, with 13 bases left between them. The CDR3 spans 15 residues. Germline V gives CDR1 MNHNY, CDR2 SVGAGI (reference sequence). CDR3 in amino acids: CASSYSKASVNEQFF. In DNA, the CDR3 is TGTGCCAGCAGTTACTCGAAGGCTAGCGTGAATGAGCAGTTCTTC.

Concerning this clonotype itself: This could be a read error, since a much larger clone is one nucleotide away. The gene calls are TRBV5-8 and TRBJ2-7; TRBD2 agrees at 13 bases. Germline V gene lookup returns CDR1 SGHTS and CDR2 YDEGEE. CDR3 length equals 15 residues. J gave up 6 bases and V 4 bases, and 7 bases lay outside the gene matches. CDR3: CASSPGLAGVLEQYF. CDR3 coding DNA: TGTGCCAGCAGCCCCGGACTAGCGGGAGTGCTCGAGCAGTACTTC.

This sequence joins TRBV11-2 and TRBJ2-2, with TRBD2 matching over 13 bases. The CDR3 has 18 residues. The germline gives CDR1 SGHAT, CDR2 FQNNGV. V lost 1 base and J lost 6; bases outside the gene matches: 8. As DNA, the CDR3 is TGTGCCAGCAGCTTAGTTGGACTAGCGGGAGATTTTCCCGGGGAGCTGTTTTTT. Its translation is CASSLVGLAGDFPGELFF.

The CDR3 spells CASSPRGRPDYGYTF. The CDR3 region has the DNA TGCGCCAGCAGCCCAAGGGGGCGCCCCGACTATGGCTACACCTTC. V gene TRBV4-1 combines with J gene TRBJ1-2, with 7 positions matching TRBD1. With 4 bases clipped from V and 3 bases from J, the junction kept 8 bases outside the gene matches. CDR1 and CDR2 (germline): MGHRA, YSYEKL. The CDR3 length is 15 residues.

The table lists this clonotype with a few counts. The rearrangement joins TRBV20-1 to TRBJ1-5; D unresolved. V shed 3 bases and J shed 6 bases, with 12 bases lying between them. CDR1 is DFQATT and CDR2 is SNEGSKA in the germline V gene (reference sequence). This CDR3 has 13 amino acids. CDR3 DNA: TGCAGTGCTAGTCAGAGGGCCGCTCAGCCCCAGCATTTT. The encoded protein is CSASQRAAQPQHF.

A remark on this clonotype: One end of the junction varies from germline; a read error may be responsible. The CDR3 DNA reads as TGCAGTGGGGCCGGGACTAGCTACAATGGGCAGTTCTTC. Translated, it gives CSGAGTSYNGQFF. V is TRBV20-1 and J is TRBJ2-1; 9 nucleotides align to TRBD2. This CDR3 has 13 residues. Germline assignment: CDR1 DFQATT and CDR2 SNEGSKA (reference sequence).

V gene TRBV15 combines with J gene TRBJ2-1; 12 bases align to TRBD2. The V and J ends lost 3 bases and 3 bases, in that order; junction bases with no gene match: 3. This CDR3 is built from 16 residues. The germline gives CDR1 LNHNV, CDR2 YYDKDF (reference sequence). CDR3: CATSSRTSGNYNEQFF. For the CDR3, the DNA is TGTGCCACCAGCAGTCGGACTAGCGGGAACTACAATGAGCAGTTCTTC.